The next 5 T cell receptor beta chains were all read from a single sample in a study of blood T cell repertoires in COVID-19. Profiled with immunoSEQ multiplex PCR; TCRdb holds only in-frame clones, not every one. This sample carries roughly 62,000 clones, over 80% of them seen once, and the ten largest clones take about 10%. Sequencing used peripheral blood. The source of these receptors is a man in his thirties or forties with COVID-19, enrolled during active disease.

This sequence joins TRBV10-2 and TRBJ1-1; 10 nucleotides agree with TRBD1. The junction had 9 bases not matched to a gene; V was cut back by 8 bases and J by 3 bases. Per the germline V gene, CDR1 is WSHSY and CDR2 is SAAADI. The CDR3 loop spans 15 amino acids. CDR3: CASSGQGGAYTEAFF. Here the CDR3 DNA reads TGCGCCAGCTCAGGACAGGGGGGGGCTTACACTGAAGCTTTCTTT.

The chain carries TRBV6-5 and TRBJ2-7; D remains ambiguous. Trimming removed 0 bases from V and 2 bases from J, with 8 bases in between. Germline V CDR1 and CDR2: MNHEY, SVGAGI. There are 14 residues in the CDR3. CDR3 residues: CASSYSRSTYEQYF. The CDR3 DNA sequence: TGTGCCAGCAGTTACTCGAGAAGTACCTACGAGCAGTACTTC.

V usage is TRBV5-4 and J usage is TRBJ1-2; 7 bases map to TRBD1. CDR3 length: 14 amino acids. Per the germline V gene, CDR1 is SGHNT and CDR2 is YYREEE (reference sequence). The ends lost 4 bases at V and 4 bases at J; junction bases unmatched: 7. The CDR3 bases are TGTGCCAGCAGCCCCCGGGACAGCTTCTATGGCTACACCTTC. This gives the protein CASSPRDSFYGYTF.

V gene TRBV10-3 combines with J gene TRBJ2-2, with 10 bases aligning to TRBD1. The J segment lost 6 bases and the V segment lost 11 bases, leaving 6 bases of the junction unmatched. Germline assignment: CDR1 ENHRY and CDR2 SYGVKD. This CDR3 is built from 13 residues. CDR3 region: CAHRDRGSGELFF. DNA of the CDR3: TGTGCCCACCGGGACAGGGGTTCCGGGGAGCTGTTTTTT.

The chain has TRBV28 and TRBJ1-2, with D uncertain. Germline V gene data show CDR1 as MDHEN and CDR2 as SYDVKM. V dropped 10 bases and J dropped 0 bases, with 9 bases sitting between them. The CDR3 covers 12 residues. The chain's CDR3 is CATQNTNYGYTF. Here the CDR3 DNA reads TGTGCCACCCAAAACACTAACTATGGCTACACCTTC.